This T cell receptor (beta chain) derives from a study of blood T cell repertoires in COVID-19. Study-level information: Samples of COVID-19 (acute and convalescent) were obtained from the United States, Italy and Spain. T cells, B-cell-depleted T cells, or PBMCs provided the cDNA or gDNA that served as material.

In the study's own analysis: Reference gene primer amplification gave estimated nucleated cell counts. Sequenced by immunoSEQ multiplex PCR; TCRdb stores in-frame clones only, minus some. D and trimming were read from the DNA, whereas the V and J calls and clone size are those reported in that table. The data show 35,000 to 50,000 clones, with roughly 80% seen just once and approximately 14% held by the top ten. This clone has only a few counts. The CDR3 totals 14 residues. Germline V gene data show CDR1 as SEHNR and CDR2 as FQNEAQ (reference sequence). The germline V and J ends were trimmed by 4 bases and 0 bases, with 10 bases remaining between them.

The sequencing input was peripheral blood. This TCR was sampled from a man over 45 with active or convalescent COVID-19. The chain carries TRBV7-9 and TRBJ2-7, with D possibly matching TRBD2 (5 bases). CDR3 amino acids: CASSYRESSYEQYF. CDR3 bases: TGTGCCAGCAGCTACCGGGAAAGCTCCTACGAGCAGTACTTC.